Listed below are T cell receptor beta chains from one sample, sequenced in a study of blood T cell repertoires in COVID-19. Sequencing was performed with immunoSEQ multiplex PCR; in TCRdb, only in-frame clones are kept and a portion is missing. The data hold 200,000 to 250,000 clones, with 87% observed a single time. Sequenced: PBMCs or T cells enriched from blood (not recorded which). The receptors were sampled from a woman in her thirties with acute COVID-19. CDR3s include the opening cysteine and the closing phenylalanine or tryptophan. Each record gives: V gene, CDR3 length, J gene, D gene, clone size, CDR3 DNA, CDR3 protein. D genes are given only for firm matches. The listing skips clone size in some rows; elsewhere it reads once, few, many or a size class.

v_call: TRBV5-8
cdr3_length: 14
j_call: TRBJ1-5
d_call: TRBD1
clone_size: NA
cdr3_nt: TGTGCCAGCAGCTTGAGTGGGACAGATCAGCCCCAGCATTTT
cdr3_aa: CASSLSGTDQPQHF

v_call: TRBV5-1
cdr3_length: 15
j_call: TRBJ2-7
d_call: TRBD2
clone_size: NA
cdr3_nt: TGCGCCAGCAGCACCCAGAGCGGGGGTGCCTACGAGCAGTACTTC
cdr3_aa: CASSTQSGGAYEQYF

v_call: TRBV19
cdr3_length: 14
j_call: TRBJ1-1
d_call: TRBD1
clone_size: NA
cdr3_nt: TGTGCCAGTAGTGGTTGGGGACAGGGGACTGAAGCTTTCTTT
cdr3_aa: CASSGWGQGTEAFF

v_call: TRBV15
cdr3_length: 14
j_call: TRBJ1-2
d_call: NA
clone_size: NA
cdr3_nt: TGTGCCACCAGACGGATAGGACAGTCCCCCGGCTACACCTTC
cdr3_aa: CATRRIGQSPGYTF

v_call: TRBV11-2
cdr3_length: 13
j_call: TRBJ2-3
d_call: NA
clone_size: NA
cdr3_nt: TGTGCCATCAACGACAGGTTCACAGATACGCAGTATTTT
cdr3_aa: CAINDRFTDTQYF

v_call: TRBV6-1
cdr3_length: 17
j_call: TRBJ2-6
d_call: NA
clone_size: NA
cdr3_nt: TGTGCCAGCAGTGTGAGCCCTACAGGCTCTGGGGCCAACGTCCTGACTTTC
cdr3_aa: CASSVSPTGSGANVLTF

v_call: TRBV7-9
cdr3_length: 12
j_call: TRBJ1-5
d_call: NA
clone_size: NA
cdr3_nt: TGTGCCAGCAGCCAGGGCGCGCGGCCCCAGCATTTT
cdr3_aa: CASSQGARPQHF

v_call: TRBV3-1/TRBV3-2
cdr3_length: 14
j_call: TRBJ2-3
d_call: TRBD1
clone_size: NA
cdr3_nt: TGTGCCAGCAGCCAAGGGACAGGGGCAGATACGCAGTATTTT
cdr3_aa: CASSQGTGADTQYF

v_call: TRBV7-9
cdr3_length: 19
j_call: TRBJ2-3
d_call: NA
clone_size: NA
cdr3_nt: TGTGCCAGCAGCTTTAGCCCCTTTGATAGCGGAGCTAGCACAGATACGCAGTATTTT
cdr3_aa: CASSFSPFDSGASTDTQYF

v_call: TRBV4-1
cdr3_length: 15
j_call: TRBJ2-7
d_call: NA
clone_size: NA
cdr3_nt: TGCGCCAGCAGCCAAGATCGAGGACTTGGCTACGAGCAGTACTTC
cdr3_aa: CASSQDRGLGYEQYF

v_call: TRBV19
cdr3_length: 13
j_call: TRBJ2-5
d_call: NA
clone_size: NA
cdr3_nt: TGTGCCAGTAGTATAGCAGACCAAGAGACCCAGTACTTC
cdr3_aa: CASSIADQETQYF

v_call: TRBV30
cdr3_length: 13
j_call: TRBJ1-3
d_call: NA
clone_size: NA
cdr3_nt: TGTGCCTGGAGTCCAAATACAGGAAACACCATATATTTT
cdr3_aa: CAWSPNTGNTIYF

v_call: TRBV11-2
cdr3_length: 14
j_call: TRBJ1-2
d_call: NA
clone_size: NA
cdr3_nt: TGTGCCAGCAGCTTACAGTCCGGGGGCTATGGCTACACCTTC
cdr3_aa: CASSLQSGGYGYTF

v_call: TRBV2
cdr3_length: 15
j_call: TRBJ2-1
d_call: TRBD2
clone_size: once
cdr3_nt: TGTGCCAGCAGCCCACTAGCGGTAGACGCGGGTGAGCAGTTCTTC
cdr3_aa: CASSPLAVDAGEQFF

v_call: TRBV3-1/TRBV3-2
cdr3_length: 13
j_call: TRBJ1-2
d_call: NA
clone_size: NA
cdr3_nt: TGTGCCAGCAGCCATCTCCAGGCATATGGCTACACCTTC
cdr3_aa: CASSHLQAYGYTF

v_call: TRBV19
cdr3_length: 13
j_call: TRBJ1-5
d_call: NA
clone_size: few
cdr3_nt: TGTGCCAGTAGTATAAGGGCGGGTCAGCCCCAGCATTTT
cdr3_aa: CASSIRAGQPQHF

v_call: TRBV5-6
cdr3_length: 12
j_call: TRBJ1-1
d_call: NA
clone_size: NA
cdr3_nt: TGTGCCAGCAGCTTGGGGGCGTCTGAAGCTTTCTTT
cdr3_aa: CASSLGASEAFF